A selection of T cell receptor beta chains follows, all from one sample in a study of blood T cell repertoires in COVID-19. Assay: immunoSEQ multiplex PCR; the TCRdb copy retains only in-frame clones and omits some. Among around 160,000 clones, about 83% were seen once, and the ten largest hold roughly 5.5%. The sequencing input was PBMCs or T cells enriched from blood (not recorded which). The receptors originated from a woman aged 50 to 60 who had been exposed to COVID-19. Both conserved end residues are part of each CDR3. The D gene is left open where the match is weak. Clone size is not always given. Where it is, it says once, few, many or a class for expanded clones.

J	D	size	V	CDR3	DNA
TRBJ2-1	TRBD2	.	TRBV7-9	CASSKRGLAGGWSSYNEQFF	TGTGCCAGCAGCAAAAGAGGACTAGCGGGAGGGTGGAGCTCCTACAATGAGCAGTTCTTC
TRBJ1-2	TRBD1	.	TRBV9	CASSEAPNSGGGYGYTF	TGTGCCAGCAGCGAAGCCCCTAATTCAGGGGGTGGCTATGGCTACACCTTC
TRBJ2-5	.	.	TRBV7-9	CASSPGGSAETQYF	TGTGCCAGCAGCCCGGGCGGGTCGGCGGAGACCCAGTACTTC
TRBJ2-7	.	.	TRBV10-3	CAISDHPGGAGSYEQYF	TGTGCCATCAGTGACCACCCTGGGGGGGCGGGCTCCTACGAGCAGTACTTC
TRBJ1-6	.	.	TRBV7-9	CASSWGGVSPLHF	TGTGCCAGCAGCTGGGGGGGGGTTTCACCCCTCCACTTT
TRBJ2-3	TRBD1	once	TRBV6-5	CASALSKGAPGTQYF	TGTGCCTCAGCGTTGAGTAAGGGGGCCCCAGGTACGCAGTATTTT
TRBJ1-2	TRBD1	.	TRBV7-2	CASSPRQGQGYWGYTF	TGTGCCAGCAGCCCCCGACAGGGGCAGGGGTATTGGGGCTACACCTTC
TRBJ2-2	TRBD1	.	TRBV5-8	CASSPRQGTGELFF	TGTGCCAGCAGCCCGCGACAGGGCACCGGGGAGCTGTTTTTT
TRBJ2-2	.	.	TRBV7-2	CASSEGVGTGELFF	TGTGCCAGCAGCGAGGGGGTTGGCACCGGGGAGCTGTTTTTT
TRBJ2-2	TRBD2	.	TRBV23-1	CASSQWVPGASGRPGELFF	TGCGCCAGCAGTCAATGGGTCCCCGGGGCTAGCGGGAGACCCGGGGAGCTGTTTTTT
TRBJ2-5	TRBD2	.	TRBV2	CAIRPWGGSIGETQYF	TGTGCCATCCGGCCCTGGGGAGGGTCGATTGGGGAGACCCAGTACTTC
TRBJ1-2	.	once	TRBV7-2	CASSLLDRHLNYGYTF	TGTGCCAGCAGCTTACTGGACAGACACCTTAACTATGGCTACACCTTC
TRBJ2-3	.	.	TRBV11-2	CASSLEARTDTQYF	TGTGCCAGCAGCTTAGAGGCACGCACAGATACGCAGTATTTT
TRBJ1-1	.	.	TRBV7-3	CASSLEGYGERAFF	TGTGCCAGCAGCTTAGAAGGGTACGGGGAGAGAGCTTTCTTT
TRBJ2-7	.	.	TRBV7-9	CASSLDRVTYEQYF	TGTGCCAGCAGCTTAGACAGGGTGACCTACGAGCAGTACTTC
TRBJ1-2	.	.	TRBV5-6	CASSTGGGYGYTF	TGTGCCAGCAGCACGGGTGGTGGCTATGGCTACACCTTC
TRBJ1-2	.	.	TRBV19	CASSIEGVNGYTF	TGTGCCAGTAGTATTGAAGGGGTTAATGGCTACACCTTC
TRBJ1-1	.	.	TRBV27	CASEPLGGGTEAFF	TGTGCCAGCGAACCCCTTGGGGGCGGCACTGAAGCTTTCTTT
TRBJ1-4	.	once	TRBV4-3	CASSQVTLSEKLFF	TGCGCCAGCAGCCAAGTTACACTATCCGAAAAACTGTTTTTT
TRBJ1-1	.	.	TRBV29-1	CSVDLGVGSGAFF	TGCAGCGTTGATTTAGGGGTAGGCTCGGGAGCTTTCTTT
TRBJ1-1	.	.	TRBV7-9	CASSPTGRNTEAFF	TGTGCCAGCAGCCCCACAGGGCGGAACACTGAAGCTTTCTTT
TRBJ1-2	TRBD1	.	TRBV3-1/TRBV3-2	CASSQTGTAEPSYGYTF	TGTGCCAGCAGCCAAACCGGGACAGCCGAACCTAGCTATGGCTACACCTTC
TRBJ1-1	.	.	TRBV6-5	CASSYSQGNMNTEAFF	TGTGCCAGCAGTTACTCGCAGGGCAACATGAACACTGAAGCTTTCTTT
TRBJ1-5	.	.	TRBV5-1	CASRTGTGPQWPQHF	TGCGCCAGCAGGACTGGAACAGGACCTCAATGGCCCCAGCATTTT
TRBJ2-4	TRBD2	.	TRBV4-3	CASSRGTSDHKNIQYF	TGCGCCAGCAGCCGAGGGACTAGCGACCACAAAAACATTCAGTACTTC
TRBJ1-2	.	.	TRBV28	CASSRAELGYTF	TGTGCCAGTAGCAGAGCGGAGCTTGGCTACACCTTC
TRBJ2-1	TRBD2	.	TRBV19	CASSVSGGLNNEQFF	TGTGCCAGTAGTGTTAGCGGGGGCCTAAACAATGAGCAGTTCTTC